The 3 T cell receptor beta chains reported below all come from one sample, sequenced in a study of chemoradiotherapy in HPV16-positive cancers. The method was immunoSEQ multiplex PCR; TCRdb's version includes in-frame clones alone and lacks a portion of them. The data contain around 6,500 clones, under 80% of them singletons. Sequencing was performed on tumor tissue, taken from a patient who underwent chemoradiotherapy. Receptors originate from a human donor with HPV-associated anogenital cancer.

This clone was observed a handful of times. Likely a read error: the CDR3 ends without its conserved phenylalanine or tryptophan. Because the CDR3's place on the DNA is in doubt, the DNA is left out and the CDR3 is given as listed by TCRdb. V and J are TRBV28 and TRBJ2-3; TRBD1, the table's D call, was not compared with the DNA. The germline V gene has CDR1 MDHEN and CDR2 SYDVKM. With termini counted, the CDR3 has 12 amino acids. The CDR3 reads CASSLGRTAHNI.

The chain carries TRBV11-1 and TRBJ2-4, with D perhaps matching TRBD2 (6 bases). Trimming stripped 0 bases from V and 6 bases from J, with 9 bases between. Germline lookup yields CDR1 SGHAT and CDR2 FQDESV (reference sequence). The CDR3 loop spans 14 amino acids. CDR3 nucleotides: TGTGCCAGCAGCTTAGCCGGGGGAGGAAACATTCAGTACTTC. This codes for CASSLAGGGNIQYF.

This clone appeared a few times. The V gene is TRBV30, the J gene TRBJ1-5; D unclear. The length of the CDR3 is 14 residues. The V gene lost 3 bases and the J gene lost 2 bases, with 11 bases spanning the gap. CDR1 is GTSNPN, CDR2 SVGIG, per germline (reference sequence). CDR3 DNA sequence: TGTGCCTGGAGGTTAGCTGGGGGCAATCAGCCCCAGCATTTT. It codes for CAWRLAGGNQPQHF.